This TCR beta chain was identified in a study of T cell responses to AZD1222 COVID-19 vaccine. Study-level results: Mostly white British, mostly female donors; authors suggested clonal diversity may be underestimated. None of the repertoires were sampled until the peak T cell response had passed. Baseline seropositivity occurred in only a handful of AZD1222 recipients. Reportedly, nearly half the spike-specific TCRs target unmutated variant regions.

On this clone: The antigen remains undetermined. Other DNA sequences of this sample code for an identical CDR3.

TCRdb keeps only in-frame clones here, not all; method: immunoSEQ multiplex PCR. The sample lists about 120,000 clones, almost 95% occurring once. The specimen comprised peripheral blood, sampled 28 days after the second AZD1222 dose. The sequence was obtained from an adult who received the AZD1222 COVID-19 vaccine.

In DNA, the CDR3 is TGTGCCAGCAGAACGGACAGGGACTATGGCTACACCTTC. Translated: CASRTDRDYGYTF. The chain employs TRBV6-5 and TRBJ1-2; 8 bases match TRBD1. CDR1 and CDR2 from the germline V gene are MNHEY and SVGAGI. CDR3 size: 13 residues. The ends lost 6 bases at V and 3 bases at J; junction bases unmatched: 3.